These 18 T cell receptor beta chains share one sample of origin, sequenced in a study of T cell responses to AZD1222 COVID-19 vaccine. Using immunoSEQ multiplex PCR, the repertoire was profiled, and TCRdb retains in-frame clones only, with some absent. The data show about 120,000 clones, approximately 94% seen once. The material sequenced was peripheral blood, taken 28 days after the second AZD1222 dose. These receptors originate from an adult who received the AZD1222 COVID-19 vaccine.

This clone appeared a single time. The chain has TRBV5-6 and TRBJ2-5; D ambiguous. There are 13 residues in the CDR3. From germline, CDR1 is SGHDT and CDR2 YYEEEE. V shed 3 bases and J shed 0 bases, with 6 bases lying between them. In DNA form, the CDR3 reads TGTGCCAGCAGCTGGACCTACCAAGAGACCCAGTACTTC. Translated, it gives CASSWTYQETQYF.

The chain joins TRBV15 to TRBJ1-5; 7 positions match TRBD1. The V gene's germline CDR1 is LNHNV and CDR2 YYDKDF (reference sequence). The J segment lost 2 bases and the V segment lost 0 bases, leaving 4 bases of the junction unmatched. This CDR3 has 16 residues. CDR3 sequence reads: CATSRDRQGGNQPQHF. The CDR3 DNA reads as TGTGCCACCAGCAGAGATCGACAGGGAGGCAATCAGCCCCAGCATTTT.

The rearrangement joins TRBV28 to TRBJ1-6, with D perhaps TRBD1 (5 bases). The CDR3 runs to 12 residues. Trimming removed 8 bases at V and 15 bases at J, with 17 bases between. In germline, CDR1 is MDHEN, CDR2 SYDVKM. The CDR3 nucleotides are TGTGCCAGCGGGGACGGTCAAACTTTCCTCCACTTT. This encodes CASGDGQTFLHF.

The chain recombines TRBV19 with TRBJ1-5; 10 bases align to TRBD1. This CDR3 region has 19 residues. The germline V gene has CDR1 LNHDA and CDR2 SQIVND (reference sequence). V lost 6 bases to trimming and J lost 2 bases; unmatched junction nucleotides: 16. The CDR3: CASSNPERGTGVRNQPQHF. The CDR3 DNA reads as TGTGCCAGTAGCAATCCGGAGCGGGGGACAGGGGTTCGCAATCAGCCCCAGCATTTT. Filled out from reference TRBV19 and TRBJ1-5, the complete variable domain reads DGGITQSPKYLFRKEGQNVTLSCEQNLNHDAMYWYRQDPGQGLRLIYYSQIVNDFQKGDIAEGYSVSREKKESFPLTVTSAQKNPTAFYLCASSNPERGTGVRNQPQHFGDGTRLSIL.

The gene calls are TRBV9 and TRBJ2-6; TRBD1 matches 7 bases. After removal of 0 bases from V and 3 bases from J, the junction contained 6 bases not matched to a gene. In germline, CDR1 is SGDLS, CDR2 YYNGEE. The CDR3 consists of 17 residues. The CDR3 spells CASSVEDRVDGANVLTF. The CDR3 DNA sequence: TGTGCCAGCAGCGTAGAAGACAGGGTGGATGGGGCCAACGTCCTGACTTTC. Full variable domain (missing parts from reference TRBV9 and TRBJ2-6): DSGVTQTPKHLITATGQRVTLRCSPRSGDLSVYWYQQSLDQGLQFLIQYYNGEERAKGNILERFSAQQFPDLHSELNLSSLELGDSALYFCASSVEDRVDGANVLTFGAGSRLTVL.

This rearrangement joins TRBV6-5 to TRBJ1-1; tentatively, D is TRBD1 (6 bases). Germline V gene sequence: CDR1 MNHEY, CDR2 SVGAGI. The CDR3 has 14 residues. With 6 bases removed from V and 4 bases from J, the gap between germline ends came to 15 bases. CDR3 bases: TGTGCCAGCAGAACCCCCAGGGGCTTCACTGAAGCTTTCTTT. Amino acid sequence: CASRTPRGFTEAFF.

CDR3 coding DNA: TGTGCCAGCAGCTCTTTCCCTCGAGTTCCGTCTGAGCAGTTCTTC. It is translated as CASSSFPRVPSEQFF. The chain links TRBV5-4 to TRBJ2-1; D is unclear. The CDR3 is made up of 15 amino acids. Germline-derived CDR1 and CDR2 are SGHNT and YYREEE (reference sequence). V was shortened by 3 bases and J by 9 bases, with 19 bases between the two germline ends.

This rearrangement joins TRBV6-2 or TRBV6-3 to TRBJ1-5; D unresolved. Germline CDR1 is MNHEY and CDR2 is SVGEGT. The CDR3 consists of 11 residues. With 5 bases removed from V and 8 bases from J, the gap between germline ends came to 7 bases. Here the CDR3 DNA reads TGTGCCAGCAGTAATGGGGAGCCCCAGCATTTT. Its translation is CASSNGEPQHF.

This chain joins TRBV19 and TRBJ1-5, with 7 nucleotides matching TRBD1. Germline trimming cut 4 bases from V and 4 bases from J; bases unmatched to any gene: 10. The CDR3 contains 16 residues. The germline gives CDR1 LNHDA, CDR2 SQIVND (reference sequence). The CDR3 protein is CASSTPRQGFNQPQHF. The DNA of the CDR3 is TGTGCCAGTAGTACTCCGAGACAGGGCTTTAATCAGCCCCAGCATTTT.

A single count supports this clone. The chain joins TRBV10-3 to TRBJ2-2; D might be TRBD1 (7 bases). CDR1 and CDR2 (germline): ENHRY, SYGVKD. Trimming took off 3 bases at V and 6 bases at J, with 14 bases between the two ends. The length of the CDR3 is 15 residues. For the CDR3, the DNA is TGTGCCATCAGTGATTACAGGGGAGGCCCCGGGGAGCTGTTTTTT. Protein sequence: CAISDYRGGPGELFF.

The rearrangement uses TRBV2 and TRBJ1-4; D is perhaps TRBD1 (5 bases). This CDR3 comprises 12 residues. With 7 bases removed from V and 4 bases from J, the gap between germline ends came to 7 bases. CDR1 is SNHLY, CDR2 FYNNEI, per germline. In DNA form, the CDR3 reads TGTGCCAGCAAAGACAGTAATGAAAAACTGTTTTTT. Its translation is CASKDSNEKLFF.

The J gene is TRBJ1-3, the V gene TRBV7-9, with D hard to call. V lost 8 bases and J lost 0, with 17 bases in between. The CDR3 loop spans 16 amino acids. Germline-derived CDR1 and CDR2 are SEHNR and FQNEAQ (reference sequence). CDR3 region: CASSYTNVHSGNTIYF. CDR3 nucleotide sequence: TGTGCCAGCTCGTATACAAACGTACACTCTGGAAACACCATATATTTT.

This clone was seen only a few times. The genes are TRBV6-2 or TRBV6-3 and TRBJ1-5; 8 nucleotides agree with TRBD1. The length of the CDR3 is 13 residues. Losses at the gene ends were 6 bases for V and 5 bases for J; bases not matched to a gene: 3. Germline V gene data show CDR1 as MNHEY and CDR2 as SVGEGT. For the CDR3, the DNA is TGTGCCAGCAGCAGGGGGCAGGATCAGCCCCAGCATTTT. Encoded protein: CASSRGQDQPQHF.

This chain connects TRBV5-1 to TRBJ2-1; 16 nucleotides line up with TRBD2. The CDR3 sequence is 20 residues long. J gave up 3 bases and V 2 bases, and 11 bases lay outside the gene matches. Germline V CDR1 and CDR2: SGHRS, YFSETQ. CDR3 residues: CASSFRPGLAGGNVYNEQFF. CDR3 sequence (DNA): TGCGCCAGCAGCTTCAGACCGGGACTAGCGGGAGGGAATGTCTACAATGAGCAGTTCTTC.

This clone was detected only once. V usage is TRBV3-1 (or the pseudogene TRBV3-2) and J usage is TRBJ2-2; tentatively, D is TRBD1 or TRBD2 (5 bases each). V was cut by 5 bases and J by 6 bases, with 16 bases left in between. Germline CDR1 reads LGHDT; CDR2 reads YNNKEL (reference sequence). The CDR3 has 15 residues. The CDR3 loop reads CASSKGTGSPGELFF. The CDR3 bases are TGTGCCAGCAGCAAAGGGACCGGGTCCCCCGGGGAGCTGTTTTTT.

The chain joins TRBV6-2 or TRBV6-3 to TRBJ1-1; D remains unclear. CDR1 is MNHEY and CDR2 is SVGEGT in the germline V gene. V was cut by 2 bases and J by 0 bases, with 10 bases left in between. The length of the CDR3 is 15 residues. CDR3 DNA: TGTGCCAGCAGTTACGAATTTAGGTTGAACACTGAAGCTTTCTTT. As protein: CASSYEFRLNTEAFF.

The J gene is TRBJ2-7, the V gene TRBV12-3 or TRBV12-4; 10 nucleotides match TRBD1. The CDR3 has 13 residues. The trim removed 5 bases at V and 6 bases at J, leaving 4 bases unmatched. In nucleotides, the CDR3 is TGTGCCAGCAGTATCCGGACAGGGGGCGAGCAGTACTTC. Residues: CASSIRTGGEQYF.

This clone has only a few counts. CDR3: CASSPGLAEETQYF. Written as DNA, the CDR3 is TGTGCCAGCAGCCCGGGACTAGCGGAAGAGACCCAGTACTTC. The chain uses TRBV7-9 and TRBJ2-5; 11 bases match TRBD2. Germline CDR1 SEHNR, CDR2 FQNEAQ (reference sequence). This CDR3 region has 14 residues. J gave up 3 bases and V 5 bases, and 2 bases lay outside the gene matches.